These T cell receptor beta chains were read from a single sample in a study of vaccination effects on CD4 cells after COVID-19. Clones were read by immunoSEQ multiplex PCR, and TCRdb kept only the in-frame ones, dropping some. The sample contains 11,000 to 15,000 clones, over 60% of which appear only once. These receptors are not linked to any known antigen. The material was CD4+ T cells from PBMCs cultured with HCoV-229E spike peptides, obtained before COVID-19 vaccination. Source of these receptors: a human donor who received a COVID-19 vaccine. CDR3s include the opening cysteine and the closing phenylalanine or tryptophan. The D gene is left open where the match is weak. Rows may omit the clone size; those that give it use once, few, many or a size class.

d_call	v_call	clone_size	j_call	cdr3_length	cdr3_aa	cdr3_nt
TRBD2	TRBV19	.	TRBJ2-3	15	CASGGGSSNTDTQYF	TGTGCCAGTGGTGGCGGGAGCTCTAACACAGATACGCAGTATTTT
TRBD1	TRBV16	few	TRBJ1-5	15	CASSQLTGDGQPQHF	TGTGCCAGCAGCCAATTGACAGGGGATGGGCAGCCCCAGCATTTT
.	TRBV30	.	TRBJ2-5	14	CAGQIRWPQETQYF	TGTGCCGGCCAGATTAGGTGGCCACAAGAGACCCAGTACTTC
.	TRBV6-6	.	TRBJ1-6	15	CASSYSGHLNSPLHF	TGTGCCAGCAGTTACTCCGGACACCTTAATTCACCCCTCCACTTT
TRBD2	TRBV6-2/TRBV6-3	.	TRBJ2-3	15	CASSIAGGPADTQYF	TGTGCCAGCAGCATAGCGGGGGGGCCTGCAGATACGCAGTATTTT
TRBD1	TRBV28	.	TRBJ2-3	16	CASREPGTANTDTQYF	TGTGCCAGCAGAGAACCCGGGACAGCGAACACAGATACGCAGTATTTT
.	TRBV5-1	medium-sized	TRBJ1-2	14	CASSPWAESHGYTF	TGCGCCAGCAGCCCGTGGGCTGAGAGCCATGGCTACACCTTC
TRBD1	TRBV9	.	TRBJ2-7	14	CASSPQGLAYEQYF	TGTGCCAGCAGCCCACAGGGGCTAGCCTACGAGCAGTACTTC
TRBD1	TRBV28	once	TRBJ1-5	15	CASSLTGGGNQPQHF	TGTGCCAGCAGCCTGACAGGGGGCGGTAATCAGCCCCAGCATTTT
.	TRBV5-4	.	TRBJ1-2	15	CASSLGSGGPYGYTF	TGTGCCAGCAGCTTGGGGTCTGGGGGTCCCTATGGCTACACCTTC
TRBD1	TRBV7-2	.	TRBJ1-6	15	CASSLGQGANSPLHF	TGTGCCAGCAGCTTAGGTCAGGGGGCGAATTCACCCCTCCACTTT
.	TRBV27	.	TRBJ2-1	15	CASSLIRGLYNEQFF	TGTGCCAGCAGTTTAATACGGGGCCTCTACAATGAGCAGTTCTTC
TRBD1	TRBV29-1	.	TRBJ1-2	17	CSVRTGGGMATNYGYTF	TGCAGCGTGCGGACAGGGGGAGGTATGGCCACTAACTATGGCTACACCTTC
TRBD2	TRBV3-1/TRBV3-2	.	TRBJ2-7	19	CASSQDRARTSGSLYEQYF	TGTGCCAGCAGCCAAGATCGGGCCCGAACTAGCGGGAGTTTATACGAGCAGTACTTC
.	TRBV5-1	.	TRBJ2-1	15	CASSLDLPSHNEQFF	TGCGCCAGCAGCTTGGATCTCCCCTCCCATAATGAGCAGTTCTTC
.	TRBV18	.	TRBJ1-1	15	CASSPRSGANTEAFF	TGTGCCAGCTCACCCAGGTCCGGGGCCAACACTGAAGCTTTCTTT
.	TRBV18	.	TRBJ1-5	16	CASSPPGTPTNQPQHF	TGTGCCAGCTCACCACCCGGGACCCCTACCAATCAGCCCCAGCATTTT
.	TRBV14	.	TRBJ1-2	14	CASSQGTGSYGYTF	TGTGCCAGCAGCCAAGGCACGGGGTCCTATGGCTACACCTTC
.	TRBV3-1/TRBV3-2	.	TRBJ1-6	12	CASSPPGGTLHF	TGTGCCAGCAGCCCCCCGGGGGGGACCCTCCACTTT
TRBD1	TRBV3-1/TRBV3-2	.	TRBJ1-1	14	CASSHLDRETEAFF	TGTGCCAGCAGCCACTTAGACAGGGAAACTGAAGCTTTCTTT
TRBD1	TRBV5-4	.	TRBJ2-1	15	CASSLWGQGNNEQFF	TGTGCCAGCAGCTTGTGGGGACAGGGGAACAATGAGCAGTTCTTC
.	TRBV30	.	TRBJ1-1	13	CAWSMGPTTEAFF	TGTGCCTGGAGCATGGGACCGACCACTGAAGCTTTCTTT
TRBD2	TRBV3-1/TRBV3-2	.	TRBJ2-7	18	CASSQDSGGRDRIYEQYF	TGTGCCAGCAGCCAAGATAGCGGGGGGCGCGATCGGATCTACGAGCAGTACTTC
.	TRBV20-1	.	TRBJ2-1	17	CSASHLRAGPSYNEQFF	TGCAGTGCTAGTCACCTCAGGGCCGGACCCTCCTACAATGAGCAGTTCTTC
.	TRBV30	.	TRBJ1-5	13	CAWSRDGDQPQHF	TGTGCCTGGAGTCGGGACGGAGATCAGCCCCAGCATTTT
.	TRBV2	once	TRBJ2-1	14	CASSELSRVDEQFF	TGTGCCAGCAGTGAATTAAGCAGGGTAGATGAGCAGTTCTTC
TRBD2	TRBV4-3	.	TRBJ2-3	19	CASSQGIAGSGGGTDTQYF	TGCGCCAGCAGCCAAGGGATTGCTGGTAGCGGGGGTGGCACAGATACGCAGTATTTT
TRBD1	TRBV19	.	TRBJ1-2	15	CASSIAEGARRGYTF	TGTGCCAGTAGTATAGCTGAGGGGGCGCGACGTGGCTACACCTTC
.	TRBV30	.	TRBJ2-1	12	CAWSVSGNEQFF	TGTGCCTGGAGTGTATCAGGGAATGAGCAGTTCTTC
.	TRBV6-5	.	TRBJ1-3	15	CASRGTYQTGNTIYF	TGTGCCAGCAGGGGGACGTATCAAACTGGAAACACCATATATTTT
TRBD2	TRBV5-1	once	TRBJ2-7	15	CASSWLGGRSYEQYF	TGCGCCAGCAGCTGGTTGGGAGGGCGGTCCTACGAGCAGTACTTC
.	TRBV6-5	.	TRBJ1-2	13	CASRPTVNYGYTF	TGTGCCAGCAGACCAACAGTAAACTATGGCTACACCTTC
TRBD2	TRBV2	.	TRBJ2-5	15	CASRKLAGGQETQYF	TGTGCCAGCAGGAAACTAGCGGGGGGACAAGAGACCCAGTACTTC
.	TRBV30	.	TRBJ1-2	11	CAWSMGYGYTF	TGTGCCTGGAGTATGGGATATGGCTACACCTTC
.	TRBV28	.	TRBJ1-2	14	CASSLGVLRYGYTF	TGTGCCAGCAGTTTGGGTGTCCTACGTTATGGCTACACCTTC
.	TRBV5-1	.	TRBJ1-2	13	CASSLRTDYGYTF	TGCGCCAGCAGCTTGAGAACAGACTATGGCTACACCTTC